This T cell receptor beta chain comes out of a study of T-cell reconstitution after alpha-beta-depleted transplantation in children. Unique molecular identifiers were incorporated when the TCRbeta library was constructed. TCRdb redid the calling of the PCR reads with MiXCR, one entry per CDR3 protein. The sample has about 580,000 distinct CDR3 sequences; 20% to 25% are singletons. Germline-derived CDR1 and CDR2 are SEHNR and FQNEAQ (reference sequence). V lost 5 bases and J 4 bases, leaving 5 bases between the germline ends. The CDR3 is 12 residues long. Regarding the study as a whole: Certain patients had high TCRbeta diversity at day 60, and it came from recipient T cells and thymic progenitors that survived. The study reportedly traced alpha-beta T cells about two months after transplant to several hundred expanded graft clones. T-cell numbers and diversity one year post-transplant derived largely from freshly generated T cells.

Concerning this clonotype: What it recognizes is unknown.

This TCR derives from a boy younger than two who had a stem cell transplant for acute myeloid leukemia, so the T cells may come from the graft donor. The chain joins TRBV7-9 to TRBJ1-4, with unresolved D. Sample: PBMCs, mostly from graft donor cells, taken 360 days after TCRalphabeta/CD19-depleted stem cell transplant. The CDR3 spells CASSGYNEKLFF. The CDR3 coding sequence is TGTGCCAGCAGCGGGTATAATGAAAAACTGTTTTTT.